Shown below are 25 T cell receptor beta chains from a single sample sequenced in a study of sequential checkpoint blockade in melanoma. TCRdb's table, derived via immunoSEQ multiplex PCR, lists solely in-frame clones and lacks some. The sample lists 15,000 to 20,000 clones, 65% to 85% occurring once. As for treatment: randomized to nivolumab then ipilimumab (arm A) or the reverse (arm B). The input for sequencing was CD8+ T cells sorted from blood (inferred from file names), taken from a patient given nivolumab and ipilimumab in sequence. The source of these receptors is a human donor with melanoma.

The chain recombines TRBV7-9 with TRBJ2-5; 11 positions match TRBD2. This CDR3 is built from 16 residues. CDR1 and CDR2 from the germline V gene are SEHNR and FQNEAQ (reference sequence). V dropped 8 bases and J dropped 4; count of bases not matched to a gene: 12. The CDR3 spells CASGPPRLAGRETQYF. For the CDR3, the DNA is TGTGCCAGCGGCCCGCCCCGACTAGCGGGGAGAGAGACCCAGTACTTC. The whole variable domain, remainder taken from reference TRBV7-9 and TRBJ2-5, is DTGVSQNPRHKITKRGQNVTFRCDPISEHNRLYWYRQTLGQGPEFLTYFQNEAQLEKSRLLSDRFSAERPKGSFSTLEIQRTEQGDSAMYLCASGPPRLAGRETQYFGPGTRLLVL.

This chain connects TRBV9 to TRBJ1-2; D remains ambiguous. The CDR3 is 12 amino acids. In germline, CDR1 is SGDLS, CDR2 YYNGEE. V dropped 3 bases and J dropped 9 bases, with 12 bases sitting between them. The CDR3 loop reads CASSEDSGRYTF. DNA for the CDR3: TGTGCCAGCAGCGAGGATTCAGGCCGCTACACCTTC.

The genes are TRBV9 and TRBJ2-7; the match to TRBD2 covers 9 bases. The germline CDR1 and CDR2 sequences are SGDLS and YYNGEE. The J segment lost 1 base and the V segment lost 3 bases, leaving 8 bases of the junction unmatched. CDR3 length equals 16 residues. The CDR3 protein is CASSARSGGRSYEQYF. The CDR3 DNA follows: TGTGCCAGCAGCGCCAGGAGCGGGGGGCGATCCTACGAGCAGTACTTC. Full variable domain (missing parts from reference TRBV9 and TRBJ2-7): DSGVTQTPKHLITATGQRVTLRCSPRSGDLSVYWYQQSLDQGLQFLIQYYNGEERAKGNILERFSAQQFPDLHSELNLSSLELGDSALYFCASSARSGGRSYEQYFGPGTRLTVT.

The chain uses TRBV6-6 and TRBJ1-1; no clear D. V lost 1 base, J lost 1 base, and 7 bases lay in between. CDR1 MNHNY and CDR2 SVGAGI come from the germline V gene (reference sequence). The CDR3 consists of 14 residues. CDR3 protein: CASSYFGENTEAFF. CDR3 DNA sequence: TGTGCCAGCAGTTACTTCGGGGAGAACACTGAAGCTTTCTTT.

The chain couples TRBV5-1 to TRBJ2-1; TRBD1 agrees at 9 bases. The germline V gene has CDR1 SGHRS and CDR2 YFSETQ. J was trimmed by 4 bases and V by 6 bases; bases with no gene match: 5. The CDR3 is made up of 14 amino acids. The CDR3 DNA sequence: TGCGCCAGCACCCCCGGGACAGGGTACAATGAGCAGTTCTTC. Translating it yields CASTPGTGYNEQFF.

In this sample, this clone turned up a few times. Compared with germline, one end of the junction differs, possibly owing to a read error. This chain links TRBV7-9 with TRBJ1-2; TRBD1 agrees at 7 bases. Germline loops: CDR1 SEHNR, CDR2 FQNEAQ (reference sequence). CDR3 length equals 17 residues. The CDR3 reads CASSQEGGTSGNYGYTF. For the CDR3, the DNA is TGCGCCAGCAGCCAAGAAGGGGGCACCTCGGGGAACTATGGCTACACCTTC. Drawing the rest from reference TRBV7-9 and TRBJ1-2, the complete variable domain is DTGVSQNPRHKITKRGQNVTFRCDPISEHNRLYWYRQTLGQGPEFLTYFQNEAQLEKSRLLSDRFSAERPKGSFSTLEIQRTEQGDSAMYLCASSQEGGTSGNYGYTFGSGTRLTVV.

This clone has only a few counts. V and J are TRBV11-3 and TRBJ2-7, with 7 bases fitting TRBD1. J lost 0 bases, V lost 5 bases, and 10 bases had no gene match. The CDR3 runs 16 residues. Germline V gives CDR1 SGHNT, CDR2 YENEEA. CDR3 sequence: CASSQRDSAFSYEQYF. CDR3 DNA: TGTGCCAGCAGCCAACGGGACAGCGCCTTCTCCTACGAGCAGTACTTC.

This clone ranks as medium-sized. The CDR3 DNA is TGCGCCAGCAGTGTTGGTAGCCCAGATGAGCAGTTCTTC. It specifies CASSVGSPDEQFF. The V and J genes are TRBV10-2 and TRBJ2-1; the D is unclear. The germline gives CDR1 WSHSY, CDR2 SAAADI. V was clipped by 4 bases and J by 8 bases, with 12 bases between them. CDR3 length equals 13 residues.

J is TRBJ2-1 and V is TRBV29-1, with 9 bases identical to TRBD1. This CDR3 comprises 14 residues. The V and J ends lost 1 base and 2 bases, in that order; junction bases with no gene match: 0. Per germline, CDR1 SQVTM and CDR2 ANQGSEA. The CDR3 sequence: CSVEGTGAYNEQFF. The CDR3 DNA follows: TGCAGCGTTGAAGGGACAGGGGCCTACAATGAGCAGTTCTTC.

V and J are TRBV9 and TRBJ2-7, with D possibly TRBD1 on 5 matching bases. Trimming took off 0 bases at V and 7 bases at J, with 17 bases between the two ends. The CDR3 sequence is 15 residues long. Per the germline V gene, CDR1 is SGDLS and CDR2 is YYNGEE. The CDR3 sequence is CASSVALSKGYEQYF. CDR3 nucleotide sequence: TGTGCCAGCAGCGTAGCGTTAAGCAAGGGGTATGAGCAGTACTTC.

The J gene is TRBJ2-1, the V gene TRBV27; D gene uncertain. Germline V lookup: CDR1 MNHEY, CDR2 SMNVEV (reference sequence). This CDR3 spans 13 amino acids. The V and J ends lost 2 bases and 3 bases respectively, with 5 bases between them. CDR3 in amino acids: CASSLNSYNEQFF. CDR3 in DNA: TGTGCCAGCAGTTTAAACAGCTACAATGAGCAGTTCTTC.

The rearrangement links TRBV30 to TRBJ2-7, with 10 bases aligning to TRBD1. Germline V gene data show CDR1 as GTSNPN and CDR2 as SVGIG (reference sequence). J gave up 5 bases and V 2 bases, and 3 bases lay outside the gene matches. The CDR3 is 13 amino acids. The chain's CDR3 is CAWSTGTGDEQYF. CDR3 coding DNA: TGTGCCTGGAGTACCGGGACAGGGGACGAGCAGTACTTC.

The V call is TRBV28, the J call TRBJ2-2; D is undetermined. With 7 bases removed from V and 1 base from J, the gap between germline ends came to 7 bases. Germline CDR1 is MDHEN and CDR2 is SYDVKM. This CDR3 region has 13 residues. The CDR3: CASTRQNTGELFF. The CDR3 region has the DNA TGTGCCAGCACCCGACAGAACACCGGGGAGCTGTTTTTT.

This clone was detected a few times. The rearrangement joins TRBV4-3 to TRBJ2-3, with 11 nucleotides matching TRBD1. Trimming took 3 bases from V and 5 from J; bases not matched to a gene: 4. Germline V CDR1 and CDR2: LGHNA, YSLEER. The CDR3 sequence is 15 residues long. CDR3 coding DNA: TGCGCCAGCAGCCAGGGACAGGGGGTTGGAGATACGCAGTATTTT. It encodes CASSQGQGVGDTQYF.

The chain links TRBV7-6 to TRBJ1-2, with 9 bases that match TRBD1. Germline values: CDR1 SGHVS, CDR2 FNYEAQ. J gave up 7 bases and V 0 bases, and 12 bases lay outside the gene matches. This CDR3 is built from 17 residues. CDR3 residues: CASSLANRGRRTFGYTF. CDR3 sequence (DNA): TGTGCCAGCAGCTTAGCGAACAGGGGGCGACGTACTTTTGGCTACACCTTC.

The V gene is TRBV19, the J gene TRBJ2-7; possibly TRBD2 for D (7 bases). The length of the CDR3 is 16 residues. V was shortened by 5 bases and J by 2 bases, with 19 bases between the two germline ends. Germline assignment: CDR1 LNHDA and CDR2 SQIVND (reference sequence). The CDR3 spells CASSAIRGASAYEQYF. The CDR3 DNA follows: TGTGCCAGTAGTGCAATTCGGGGGGCTAGCGCCTACGAGCAGTACTTC.

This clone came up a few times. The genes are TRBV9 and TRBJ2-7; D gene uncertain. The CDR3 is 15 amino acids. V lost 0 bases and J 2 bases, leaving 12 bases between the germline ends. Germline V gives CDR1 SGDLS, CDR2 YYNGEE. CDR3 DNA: TGTGCCAGCAGCGTAGGAGTCTCTTTAACCTACGAGCAGTACTTC. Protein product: CASSVGVSLTYEQYF.

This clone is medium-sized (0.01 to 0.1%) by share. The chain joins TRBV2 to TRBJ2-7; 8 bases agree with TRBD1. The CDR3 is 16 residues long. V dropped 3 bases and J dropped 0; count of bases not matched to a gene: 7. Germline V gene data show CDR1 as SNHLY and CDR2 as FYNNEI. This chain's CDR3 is CASSDPNRGSSYEQYF. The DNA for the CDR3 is TGTGCCAGCAGTGATCCAAACAGGGGGAGCTCCTACGAGCAGTACTTC.

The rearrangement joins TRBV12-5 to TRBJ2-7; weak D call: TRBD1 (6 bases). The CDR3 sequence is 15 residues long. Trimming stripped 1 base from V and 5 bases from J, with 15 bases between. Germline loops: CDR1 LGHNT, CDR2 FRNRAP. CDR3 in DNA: TGTGCTAGTGGTTTGGCGGCCGGGACACACCACGAGCAGTACTTC. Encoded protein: CASGLAAGTHHEQYF.

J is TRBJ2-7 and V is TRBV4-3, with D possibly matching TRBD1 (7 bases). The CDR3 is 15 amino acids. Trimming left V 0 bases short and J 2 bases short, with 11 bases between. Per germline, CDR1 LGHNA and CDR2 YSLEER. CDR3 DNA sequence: TGCGCCAGCAGCCAAGATCGGGGGACAGCCTACGAGCAGTACTTC. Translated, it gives CASSQDRGTAYEQYF.

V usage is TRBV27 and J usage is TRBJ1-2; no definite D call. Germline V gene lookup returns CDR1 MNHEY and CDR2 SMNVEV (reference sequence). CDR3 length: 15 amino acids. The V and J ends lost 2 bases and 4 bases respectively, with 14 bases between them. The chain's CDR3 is CASSLVVEAPYGYTF. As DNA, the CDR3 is TGTGCCAGCAGTTTAGTGGTAGAGGCCCCCTATGGCTACACCTTC.

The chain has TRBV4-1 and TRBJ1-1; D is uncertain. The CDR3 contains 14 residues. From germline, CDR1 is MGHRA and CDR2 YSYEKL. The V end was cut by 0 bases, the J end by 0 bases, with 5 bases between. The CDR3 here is CASSQERLNTEAFF. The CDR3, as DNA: TGCGCCAGCAGCCAAGAGCGTCTGAACACTGAAGCTTTCTTT.

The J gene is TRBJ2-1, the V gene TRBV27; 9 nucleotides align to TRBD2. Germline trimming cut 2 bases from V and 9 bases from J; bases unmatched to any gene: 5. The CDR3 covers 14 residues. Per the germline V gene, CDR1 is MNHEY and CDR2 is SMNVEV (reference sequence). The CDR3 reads CASSLAGGQFEQFF. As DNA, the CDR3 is TGTGCCAGCAGTTTAGCGGGGGGGCAGTTTGAGCAGTTCTTC.

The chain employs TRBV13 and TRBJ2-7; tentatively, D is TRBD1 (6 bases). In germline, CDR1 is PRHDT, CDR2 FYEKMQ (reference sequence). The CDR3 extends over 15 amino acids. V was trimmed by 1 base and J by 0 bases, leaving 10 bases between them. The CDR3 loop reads CASSLEGVSSYEQYF. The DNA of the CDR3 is TGTGCCAGCAGCTTAGAGGGGGTCAGCTCCTACGAGCAGTACTTC.

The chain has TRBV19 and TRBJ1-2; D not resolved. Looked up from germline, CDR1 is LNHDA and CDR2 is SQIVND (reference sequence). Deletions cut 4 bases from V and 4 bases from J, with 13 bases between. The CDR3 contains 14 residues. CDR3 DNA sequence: TGTGCCAGTAGTAGCCTTCCCCGGGGCTATGGCTACACCTTC. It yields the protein CASSSLPRGYGYTF.